The source of this T cell receptor (beta chain) is a study of T-cell memory formation after mild COVID-19. One entry per CDR3 protein results from TCRdb running MiXCR on the 5' RACE reads. The top ten hold 7.5% to 9.5% of the sample, which has about 560,000 distinct CDR3 sequences, about 20% seen once. The CDR3 contains 15 residues. V shed 4 bases and J 3 bases; nucleotides not matched to a gene: 4. In germline, CDR1 is SGHTA, CDR2 FQGNSA. Notes on this clonotype: Its specificity is unknown.

Study-wide results and limits: Pre-infection memory already had some responding clones, implying cross-reactive memory joined. Contracting CD4+ clones lay largely in CM and EM, with CD8+ ones residing in EMRA. Balance between CD4 and CD8 was seen in clones contracting day 15 to 85, and a CD4+ lean was seen in later expanders. Confirmation was lacking for SARS-CoV-2 specificity of second-wave clones that peaked on day 37.

Sequencing was carried out using PBMCs or a T cell subset sorted from them (not recorded which). The chain combines TRBV7-2 with TRBJ2-7, with 12 bases identical to TRBD1. This clonotype was sampled from an adult woman who had mild COVID-19 (a few samples of this study predate the infection). Cell type and time point are not known. This chain's CDR3 is CASSSWDRGLYEQYF. The CDR3 nucleotides read TGTGCCAGCAGCTCGTGGGACAGGGGGCTCTACGAGCAGTACTTC.